The rows below give T cell receptor beta chains drawn from one sample of a study of identical twins. Using its own MiXCR run on the 5' RACE reads, TCRdb lists one record per CDR3 protein. This table holds some 200,000 distinct CDR3 sequences, around 8.1% found once. This sample also appeared in a second study, on yellow fever vaccine responses in identical twins.

The sequenced sample was memory (CD45RO+) T cells sorted from blood. The receptor set was obtained from a woman between 18 and 30 years old in good health. CDR3s include the opening cysteine and the closing phenylalanine or tryptophan. Fields, in order: clone size, J gene, D gene, V gene, CDR3 DNA, CDR3 protein. D genes are given only for firm matches. Expanded clones get a size class; other rows say once, few or many, or leave the size out.

few | TRBJ2-7 | . | TRBV7-2 | TGTGCCAGCAGCTCGGGGGATCAGGGGGACTACGAGCAGTACTTC | CASSSGDQGDYEQYF
. | TRBJ2-2 | . | TRBV25-1 | TGTGCCACCAGGGTAGCCGGGGAGCTGTTTTTT | CATRVAGELFF
. | TRBJ2-7 | TRBD1 | TRBV5-1 | TGCGCCAGCAGCTTGCGACAGGGAAATTCCTACGAGCAGTACTTC | CASSLRQGNSYEQYF
. | TRBJ2-1 | . | TRBV6-2/TRBV6-3 | TGTGCCAGCAGTCACCGACGGGCCCCCTACAATGAGCAGTTCTTC | CASSHRRAPYNEQFF
many | TRBJ2-1 | TRBD2 | TRBV12-3/TRBV12-4 | TGTGCCAGCAGGGTAGCGGGAGGGAACTACAATGAGCAGTTCTTC | CASRVAGGNYNEQFF
many | TRBJ2-1 | . | TRBV5-1 | TGCGCCAGCAGCTTGGGGGGCGCCACCTCCTACAATGAGCAGTTCTTC | CASSLGGATSYNEQFF
many | TRBJ2-3 | TRBD2 | TRBV24-1 | TGTGCCACCAGTGTCGGGACTAGCGGATACACAGATACGCAGTATTTT | CATSVGTSGYTDTQYF
many | TRBJ2-1 | TRBD1 | TRBV2 | TGTGCCAGCAGTTGGGACAGGTCGAAGGGCACTGAGCAGTTCTTC | CASSWDRSKGTEQFF
many | TRBJ1-1 | . | TRBV7-9 | TGTGCCAGCAGCTTAGGGCAGACCATGAACACTGAAGCTTTCTTT | CASSLGQTMNTEAFF
few | TRBJ1-2 | . | TRBV7-8 | TGTGCCAGCAGCTTAGTACAGTCGTATGGCTACACCTTC | CASSLVQSYGYTF
many | TRBJ1-2 | . | TRBV7-2 | TGTGCCAGCAGCTTATCCGGGGATCGGAACTATGGCTACACCTTC | CASSLSGDRNYGYTF